This T cell receptor (beta chain) appears in the sequencing data of a study of CD8 T cells in ankylosing spondylitis. TCRdb processed the 5' RACE reads anew with MiXCR; each CDR3 protein has one entry. Here the sample spans just under 95,000 distinct CDR3 sequences, 8.8% being singletons. Ten or more counts support this clonotype. Germline assignment: CDR1 LGHNT and CDR2 FRNRAP. Losses at the gene ends were 9 bases for V and 8 bases for J; bases not matched to a gene: 7. This CDR3 has 13 residues. Sample: blood, either unsorted or a sorted T cell fraction (not recorded which). The receptor was derived from a male donor with ankylosing spondylitis or in good health (not recorded which). The gene calls are TRBV12-5 and TRBJ2-1; 10 nucleotides agree with TRBD2. Here the CDR3 reads CASSSGGAHEQFF. CDR3 DNA: TGTGCTAGCAGCAGCGGGGGGGCCCATGAGCAGTTCTTC.